This record looks at one T cell receptor (beta chain) sequence and its context. Its binding antigen is unknown. Base qualities are not at hand, and no much larger clone is one base apart. The germline V gene gives CDR1 as MGHDK and CDR2 as SYGVNS. The junction shows trimming of 2 bases on V and 7 bases on J, plus 17 bases between the germline ends. Counted from cysteine to phenylalanine, this CDR3 has 16 amino acids. Kept here is only the CDR3 DNA, which spans 48 bases and is read in frame from base 1. The sequencer listed for this sample is Illumina NovaSeq 6000. TCRalpha and TCRbeta cDNA libraries were constructed by 5'RACE with constant-segment primers, with sample barcodes and unique molecular identifiers being introduced. RNA was extracted from every sample with Trizol reagent. Library amplification was performed in two PCR steps, and a second sample barcode and Illumina TruSeq adapters were introduced in the second step. Libraries were sequenced on an Illumina NovaSeq with 2 x 150 bp paired-end reads. Per the source publication's procedure: Demultiplexing of reads and collapsing into UMI-guided consensus sequences were performed with migec v1.2.7. Using mixcr v2.1.11, UMI consensuses were aligned to TRA and TRB V and J templates and then assembled into clonotypes. A clonotype was counted as expanded or contracted only if both edgeR and NoisET called the change significant, with noise models trained on biological replicates. For edgeR calls, a false discovery rate-adjusted p below 0.01 and a log2 fold-change threshold of 1 were applied. As an exploratory analysis of dynamics, max-normalized trajectories of the 1000 most abundant clonotypes were examined by PCA with hierarchical clustering. The CD4 or CD8 phenotype of responding clones was assigned using the separately sequenced CD4+ and CD8+ repertoires. TCRdb reprocessed the public reads (quality trimming at Q25 with fastp, clone calling with MiXCR) and kept in-frame beta chains. Rows are unified per CDR3 protein, each entry keeping the most common DNA and genes. The authors' filters were not applied to this entry. The sample records roughly 150,000 distinct CDR3 sequences, more than 13% of which are singletons. Approximately 30% of the sample goes to the ten largest clones.

Ficoll-Paque density gradient centrifugation was used to isolate PBMCs. The data derive from a study of T-cell memory formation after mild COVID-19 (dated by TCRdb to about 2021). Notes on the research overall: TCR sequence clusters from the two donors were largely donor specific. Longitudinal TCRalpha and TCRbeta repertoire sequencing tracked T-cell clones expanding and contracting after mild COVID-19 in two donors. The cohort comprised two young, previously healthy adult volunteers, one female and one male. Study-wide conclusions, independent of this receptor: Only a couple of mild cases were covered by the study, and larger cohorts that include severe cases with pre-infection samples were considered necessary. Whether the second-wave clones peaking on day 37 were SARS-CoV-2 specific was not confirmed. Clones that contracted from day 15 to 85 showed balanced CD4/CD8 phenotypes, whereas a second wave of clones that expanded from day 15 to 37 leaned towards CD4+. The detection of some responding clones in pre-infection memory suggests that pre-existing cross-reactive memory T cells joined the SARS-CoV-2 response. Contracting CD4+ clones turned up mainly in the CM and EM memory subsets, whereas EMRA was where CD8+ clones were enriched.

The sequencing input was PBMCs or a T cell subset sorted from them (not recorded which). The TCR sequence derives from an adult woman who had mild COVID-19 (a few samples of this study predate the infection). The sample titles of this study are shuffled in the database, so cell type and time point are left out; the donor was told from shared clones. The chain is made from TRBV25-1 and TRBJ2-2, with a weak D call of TRBD2 (6 bases match). The DNA sequence follows: TGTGCCAGCAGTGAAGGATGGGCGGGAAATATCGGGGAGCTGTTTTTT. Its amino acids are CASSEGWAGNIGELFF.